The 11 T cell receptor beta chains listed next were all sequenced from one sample in a study of graft-versus-host responses after intestinal transplantation. Grafts had their tissue processed, releasing intraepithelial and lamina propria lymphocytes. Clones were read by immunoSEQ multiplex PCR, and TCRdb kept only the in-frame ones, dropping some. The top ten hold roughly 15% of the sample, which has some 4,000 clones, roughly 80% seen once. The sequences come from ileum tissue, collected just under 350 days after intestinal transplantation. These receptors all stem from a human patient who received an intestinal transplant, so some T cells may come from the graft donor.

The chain combines TRBV5-4 with TRBJ2-5; 9 bases line up with TRBD1. This CDR3 has 16 amino acids. In germline, CDR1 is SGHNT, CDR2 YYREEE (reference sequence). V dropped 4 bases and J dropped 3; count of bases not matched to a gene: 10. The CDR3 region is CASSTDRGEVEETQYF. For the CDR3, the DNA is TGTGCCAGCAGCACGGACAGGGGTGAGGTGGAAGAGACCCAGTACTTC.

The chain joins TRBV28 to TRBJ1-1; 9 bases line up with TRBD1. This CDR3 has 14 amino acids. The germline V gene encodes CDR1 MDHEN and CDR2 SYDVKM. Trimming took 6 bases from V and 3 from J; bases not matched to a gene: 5. The CDR3 region is CASSPQGAYTEAFF. CDR3 in DNA: TGTGCCAGCAGCCCACAGGGGGCGTACACTGAAGCTTTCTTT.

V and J are TRBV28 and TRBJ2-7, with 7 bases lining up with TRBD1. The J segment lost 1 base and the V segment lost 4 bases, leaving 1 base of the junction unmatched. The CDR3 consists of 13 residues. CDR1 is MDHEN and CDR2 is SYDVKM in the germline V gene. In nucleotides, the CDR3 is TGTGCCAGCAGTTCGGGACAGTCCTACGAGCAGTACTTC. It encodes CASSSGQSYEQYF.

V and J are TRBV18 and TRBJ2-5; 14 bases align to TRBD2. CDR1 and CDR2 from the germline V gene are KGHSH and LQKENI. V lost 4 bases and J lost 4; bases outside the gene matches: 5. The CDR3 totals 16 residues. CDR3 nucleotides: TGTGCCAGCTCACGAGGACTAGCGGGGGGTACAGAGACCCAGTACTTC. Its protein is CASSRGLAGGTETQYF.

Only a few counts were recorded for this clone. This chain joins TRBV6-5 and TRBJ2-7; 9 nucleotides line up with TRBD1. The V and J ends lost 9 bases and 3 bases, in that order; junction bases with no gene match: 9. The CDR3 is 14 amino acids. Germline V gives CDR1 MNHEY, CDR2 SVGAGI. CDR3: CASSTGTGNYEQYF. CDR3 in DNA: TGTGCCAGTAGTACCGGGACAGGGAACTACGAGCAGTACTTC.

The rearrangement joins TRBV5-1 to TRBJ2-1, with D unclear. Germline-derived CDR1 and CDR2 are SGHRS and YFSETQ. The ends were cut back, 4 bases at V and 3 bases at J, with 14 bases in the middle. The CDR3 contains 15 residues. The CDR3 bases are TGCGCCAGCAGCCCTGGTGGTAGTTTCTACAATGAGCAGTTCTTC. Protein sequence: CASSPGGSFYNEQFF.

The V gene is TRBV5-1, the J gene TRBJ2-2; 7 nucleotides match TRBD1. Germline CDR1 reads SGHRS; CDR2 reads YFSETQ. V lost 0 bases and J lost 4; bases outside the gene matches: 3. The CDR3 sequence is 15 residues long. The CDR3 DNA reads as TGCGCCAGCAGCTTGGGACAGGGCGCCACCGGGGAGCTGTTTTTT. Amino acid sequence: CASSLGQGATGELFF. The full variable domain, in which reference TRBV5-1 and TRBJ2-2 provide the parts outside the CDR3, is KAGVTQTPRYLIKTRGQQVTLSCSPISGHRSVSWYQQTPGQGLQFLFEYFSETQRNKGNFPGRFSGRQFSNSRSEMNVSTLELGDSALYLCASSLGQGATGELFFGEGSRLTVL.

V and J are TRBV10-2 and TRBJ2-7, with 15 bases that match TRBD2. V was clipped by 5 bases and J by 3 bases; unmatched bases: 8. CDR1 WSHSY and CDR2 SAAADI come from the germline V gene. The CDR3 has 17 amino acids. The CDR3 coding sequence is TGCGCCAGCAGTATACCGGGACTAGCGGGAGGCTTCTACGAGCAGTACTTC. It is translated as CASSIPGLAGGFYEQYF.

V usage is TRBV28 and J usage is TRBJ2-3, with unresolved D. The V gene's germline CDR1 is MDHEN and CDR2 SYDVKM. The CDR3 is made up of 13 amino acids. With 2 bases removed from V and 6 bases from J, the gap between germline ends came to 9 bases. In DNA form, the CDR3 reads TGTGCCAGCAGTTTACCCCCGCGGGATACGCAGTATTTT. Its translation: CASSLPPRDTQYF.

V usage is TRBV5-6 and J usage is TRBJ1-1; D perhaps matches TRBD1 (5 bases). V was clipped by 2 bases and J by 0 bases, with 20 bases between them. This CDR3 contains 18 residues. The germline gives CDR1 SGHDT, CDR2 YYEEEE. CDR3 nucleotide sequence: TGTGCCAGCAGCTTCCGGCGGGACTGGGGAGGGTTGAACACTGAAGCTTTCTTT. Translation gives CASSFRRDWGGLNTEAFF.

The rearrangement links TRBV4-1 to TRBJ2-5; D is unresolved. The closer fit of TRBJ2-7 to the DNA end suggests the J call may be wrong. Germline V gene lookup returns CDR1 MGHRA and CDR2 YSYEKL. The CDR3 runs 13 residues. CDR3 DNA sequence: TGCGCCAGCAGCCAAGTTTTCTCCTACGAGCAGTACTTC. Amino acid sequence: CASSQVFSYEQYF.